What follows are 11 T cell receptor beta chains derived from one specimen sequenced in a study of T cells after yellow fever vaccination. One entry per CDR3 protein results from TCRdb running MiXCR on the 5' RACE reads. Here the sample spans 500,000 to 650,000 distinct CDR3 sequences, roughly an eighth being singletons. Sequenced material: PBMCs, taken on the day of the yellow fever booster vaccination. Every receptor here comes from a young man who received the YFV17D yellow fever vaccine.

This chain links TRBV28 with TRBJ2-5, with D hard to call. Per the germline V gene, CDR1 is MDHEN and CDR2 is SYDVKM. The CDR3 length is 13 residues. Trimming shortened V by 3 bases and J by 4 bases, and 9 bases separated the two germline ends. This chain's CDR3 is CASSLSSPETQYF. The CDR3 region has the DNA TGTGCCAGCAGTTTGTCCTCCCCAGAGACCCAGTACTTC.

There are many counts of this clonotype. The chain couples TRBV20-1 to TRBJ2-1; D may be TRBD2 (5 bases). Germline V gene lookup returns CDR1 DFQATT and CDR2 SNEGSKA (reference sequence). The CDR3 runs to 13 residues. V lost 6 bases and J 0 bases, leaving 9 bases between the germline ends. The CDR3 DNA reads as TGCAGTGCCTCCACTAGCTCCTACAATGAGCAGTTCTTC. Its protein product is CSASTSSYNEQFF.

This clonotype was counted a few times. This sequence joins TRBV12-3 or TRBV12-4 and TRBJ2-1; 14 bases fit TRBD2. With 5 bases clipped from V and 9 bases from J, the junction kept 6 bases outside the gene matches. The CDR3 contains 15 residues. The CDR3 region has the DNA TGTGCCAGCAGTATGACTAGCGGGAGGGCCGGTGAGCAGTTCTTC. Protein sequence: CASSMTSGRAGEQFF.

DNA of the CDR3: TGTGCCAGCAGCCCCTTGAGCCTTAGATACACAGATACGCAGTATTTT. It codes for CASSPLSLRYTDTQYF. The rearrangement uses TRBV11-2 and TRBJ2-3, with D unresolved. The CDR3 length is 16 residues. V dropped 5 bases and J dropped 2 bases, with 17 bases sitting between them. From germline, CDR1 is SGHAT and CDR2 FQNNGV.

The table lists this clonotype with many counts. V and J are TRBV5-4 and TRBJ2-5; no clear D gene. This CDR3 has 14 residues. Trimming took off 4 bases at V and 1 base at J, with 11 bases between the two ends. The germline V gene encodes CDR1 SGHNT and CDR2 YYREEE (reference sequence). The CDR3 coding sequence is TGTGCCAGCAGCCCGGGTGCGGTCCAAGAGACCCAGTACTTC. It is translated as CASSPGAVQETQYF. The variable domain in full, completed from reference TRBV5-4 and TRBJ2-5, reads ETGVTQSPTHLIKTRGQQVTLRCSSQSGHNTVSWYQQALGQGPQFIFQYYREEENGRGNFPPRFSGLQFPNYSSELNVNALELDDSALYLCASSPGAVQETQYFGPGTRLLVL.

CDR3 DNA: TGTGCCAGCAGTGAACAGGGACTAGGGGCAGATACGCAGTATTTT. As protein: CASSEQGLGADTQYF. The chain carries TRBV2 and TRBJ2-3; 8 bases are a match to TRBD2. This CDR3 is built from 15 residues. Germline V gene lookup returns CDR1 SNHLY and CDR2 FYNNEI. Losses at the gene ends were 2 bases for V and 4 bases for J; bases not matched to a gene: 5.

This clonotype has ten or more counts. This chain connects TRBV7-2 to TRBJ2-5; D might be TRBD2 (5 bases). The CDR3 loop spans 13 amino acids. V gave up 5 bases and J gave up 1 base, with 8 bases separating them. Germline V gene data show CDR1 as SGHTA and CDR2 as FQGNSA. CDR3 loop: CASSGGVQETQYF. CDR3 nucleotide sequence: TGTGCCAGCAGCGGAGGTGTCCAAGAGACCCAGTACTTC.

The J gene is TRBJ2-7, the V gene TRBV6-2 or TRBV6-3, with D uncertain. The CDR3 sequence is 14 residues long. Germline CDR1 reads MNHEY; CDR2 reads SVGEGT. V was clipped by 0 bases and J by 2 bases, with 8 bases between them. CDR3 DNA sequence: TGTGCCAGCAGTTACTCACGCGCGACCTACGAGCAGTACTTC. Translation gives CASSYSRATYEQYF.

CDR3 sequence: CSATRGGSYTQYF. The CDR3 bases are TGCAGTGCTACCCGGGGCGGGAGCTATACGCAGTATTTT. This chain links TRBV20-1 with TRBJ2-3; TRBD2 aligns across 7 bases. The CDR3 has 13 amino acids. After removal of 4 bases from V and 7 bases from J, the junction contained 8 bases not matched to a gene. The germline gives CDR1 DFQATT, CDR2 SNEGSKA (reference sequence).

This clonotype was seen more than once but under ten times. The V call is TRBV3-1, the J call TRBJ2-2; 8 bases are a match to TRBD1. Losses at the gene ends were 0 bases for V and 4 bases for J; bases not matched to a gene: 4. This CDR3 is built from 16 residues. Germline CDR1 reads LGHDT; CDR2 reads YNNKEL (reference sequence). CDR3 protein: CASSQERTGITGELFF. CDR3 sequence (DNA): TGTGCCAGCAGCCAAGAGCGGACAGGGATCACCGGGGAGCTGTTTTTT.

J is TRBJ1-5 and V is TRBV12-3 or TRBV12-4, with 10 bases matching TRBD1. The CDR3 is made up of 16 amino acids. V shed 6 bases, J shed 0 bases, and the junction held 5 bases outside the gene matches. The CDR3 coding sequence is TGTGCCAGCAGAGCCGGGACAGGGGATAGCAATCAGCCCCAGCATTTT. Protein sequence: CASRAGTGDSNQPQHF.